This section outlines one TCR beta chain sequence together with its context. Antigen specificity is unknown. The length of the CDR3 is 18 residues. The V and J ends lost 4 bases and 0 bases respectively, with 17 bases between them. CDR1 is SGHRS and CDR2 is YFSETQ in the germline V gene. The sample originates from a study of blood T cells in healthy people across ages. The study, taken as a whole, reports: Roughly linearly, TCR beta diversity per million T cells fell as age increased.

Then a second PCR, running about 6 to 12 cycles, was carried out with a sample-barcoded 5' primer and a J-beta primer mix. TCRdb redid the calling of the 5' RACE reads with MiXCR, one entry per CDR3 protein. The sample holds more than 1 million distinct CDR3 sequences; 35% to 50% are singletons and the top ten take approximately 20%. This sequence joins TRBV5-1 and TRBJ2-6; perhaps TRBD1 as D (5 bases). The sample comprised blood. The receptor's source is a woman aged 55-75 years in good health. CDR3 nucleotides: TGCGCCAGCAGCCCCGACAGCTCTCTTAGCTCTGGGGCCAACGTCCTGACTTTC. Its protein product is CASSPDSSLSSGANVLTF.